This record looks at one T cell receptor (beta chain) sequence and its context. Its antigen is not identified. Since a much larger clone is just one base distant, this may be a read error. Each donor gave ten milliliters of peripheral blood. Primers used in a second PCR of about 6 to 11 cycles were a sample-barcoded 5' primer and a J-beta primer mix. TCRdb independently ran MiXCR on the 5' RACE reads; one entry per CDR3 protein. Of some 900,000 distinct CDR3 sequences detected, roughly 52% appear once; the ten largest clones hold around 15%. The record originates from a study of blood T cells in healthy people across ages. The study's findings and limits: It was not possible, with unsorted PBMCs, to conclusively compare naive and antigen-experienced cells.

Sequencing was performed on blood. The sequence was obtained from a man between 25 and 39 years old in good health.

The CDR3 DNA reads as TGCAGCGTTGAAATCAGAGTACCCTACAATAAGCAGTTCTTC. This encodes CSVEIRVPYNKQFF. This chain links TRBV29-1 with TRBJ2-1, with D uncertain. The CDR3 runs to 14 residues. Germline CDR1 reads SQVTM; CDR2 reads ANQGSEA.